This TCR beta chain was sequenced in a study of graft-versus-host responses after intestinal transplantation. Study context: Recipients had transplants, and these were multivisceral, liver-intestinal, or isolated intestinal. Induction with anti-thymocyte globulin, then tacrolimus and steroids for three to four years, was given to all recipients.

Some clones are missing from TCRdb's copy, which holds only in-frame ones; the method was immunoSEQ multiplex PCR. The sample has under 150,000 clones; 90% are singletons. The CDR3 consists of 15 residues. J lost 5 bases, V lost 1 base, and 6 bases had no gene match. Per the germline V gene, CDR1 is SGHTA and CDR2 is FQGNSA. With respect to this clone: Its antigen is not identified.

Findings and limits, study-wide: GvH clone levels peaked in circulation, and this peak was associated with early post-transplant HvG declines.

The receptor was isolated from a human donor who received an intestinal transplant. The sample here was unstimulated CD4+ T cells sorted from spleen or lymph node cells, taken before intestinal transplant. This chain connects TRBV7-2 to TRBJ2-7; 9 bases fit TRBD1. CDR3 protein: CASSLGGQGLDEQYF. The CDR3 DNA is TGTGCCAGCAGCTTAGGGGGACAGGGTCTCGACGAGCAGTACTTC. The full variable domain, its missing parts supplied by reference TRBV7-2 and TRBJ2-7, is GAGVSQSPSNKVTEKGKDVELRCDPISGHTALYWYRQSLGQGLEFLIYFQGNSAPDKSGLPSDRFSAERTGGSVSTLTIQRTQQEDSAVYLCASSLGGQGLDEQYFGPGTRLTVT.